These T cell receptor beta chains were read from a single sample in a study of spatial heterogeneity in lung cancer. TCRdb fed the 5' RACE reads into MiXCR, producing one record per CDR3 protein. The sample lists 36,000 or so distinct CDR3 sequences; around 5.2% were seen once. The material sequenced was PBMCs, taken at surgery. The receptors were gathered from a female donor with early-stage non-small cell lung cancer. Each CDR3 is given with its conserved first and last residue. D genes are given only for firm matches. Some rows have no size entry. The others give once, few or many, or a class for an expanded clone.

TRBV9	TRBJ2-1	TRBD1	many	CASSDPGGSTQGDEQFF	TGTGCCAGCAGCGACCCAGGGGGCTCGACACAGGGGGATGAGCAGTTCTTC
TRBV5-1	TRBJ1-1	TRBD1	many	CASSSGQANTEAFF	TGCGCCAGCAGTTCGGGACAGGCGAACACTGAAGCTTTCTTT
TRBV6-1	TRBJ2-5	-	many	CASSEGSRWGTQYF	TGTGCCAGCAGTGAAGGCTCTAGATGGGGGACCCAGTACTTC
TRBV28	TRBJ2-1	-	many	CASRGPYNEQFF	TGTGCCAGCAGAGGGCCTTACAATGAGCAGTTCTTC
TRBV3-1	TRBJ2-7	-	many	CASSQGYSYEQYF	TGTGCCAGCAGCCAAGGATACTCCTACGAGCAGTACTTC
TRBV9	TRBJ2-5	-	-	CASSVDWGAETQYF	TGTGCCAGCAGCGTAGATTGGGGCGCGGAGACCCAGTACTTC
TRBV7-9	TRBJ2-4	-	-	CASSPRGVFGNIQYF	TGTGCCAGCAGCCCCCGGGGAGTTTTTGGAAACATTCAGTACTTC
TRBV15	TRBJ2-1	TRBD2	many	CATSMGLAGEIDEQFF	TGTGCCACCAGCATGGGACTAGCGGGAGAGATCGATGAGCAGTTCTTC
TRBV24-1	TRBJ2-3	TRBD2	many	CATSDSGTSGSTDTQYF	TGTGCCACCAGTGATTCCGGCACTAGCGGGAGCACAGATACGCAGTATTTT
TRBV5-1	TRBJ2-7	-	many	CASSPDVSRSVYEQYF	TGCGCCAGCAGCCCCGACGTATCCCGATCAGTCTACGAGCAGTACTTC
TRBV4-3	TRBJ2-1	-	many	CASSQDIGRARGIEQFF	TGCGCCAGCAGCCAAGATATTGGGCGGGCTCGCGGGATTGAGCAGTTCTTC
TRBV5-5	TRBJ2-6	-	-	CASSLGMKDLTF	TGTGCCAGCAGCCTGGGTATGAAAGACCTGACTTTC
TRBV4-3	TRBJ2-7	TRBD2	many	CASSQEPSGSIYEQYF	TGCGCCAGCAGCCAAGAACCTAGCGGGAGTATCTACGAGCAGTACTTC
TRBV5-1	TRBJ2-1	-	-	CASSLAIGNEQFF	TGCGCCAGCAGCTTGGCCATCGGGAATGAGCAGTTCTTC
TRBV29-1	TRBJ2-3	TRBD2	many	CSVGGGAFGYTQYF	TGCAGCGTTGGCGGGGGGGCTTTTGGATATACGCAGTATTTT
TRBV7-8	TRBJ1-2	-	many	CASSSTHDPGDRLGYGYTF	TGTGCCAGCAGCTCAACTCATGACCCCGGGGACCGTTTGGGGTATGGCTACACCTTC
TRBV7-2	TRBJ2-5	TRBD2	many	CASSLPSGWETQYF	TGTGCCAGCAGCTTACCTAGCGGATGGGAGACCCAGTACTTC
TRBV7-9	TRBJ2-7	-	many	CASSLEARYEQYF	TGTGCCAGCAGCTTAGAAGCTCGGTACGAGCAGTACTTC
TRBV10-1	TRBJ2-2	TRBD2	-	CASSSGSRTGELFF	TGCGCCAGTTCTAGCGGGAGTAGAACCGGGGAGCTGTTTTTT
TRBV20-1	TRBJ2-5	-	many	CSGYGTQETQYF	TGCAGTGGATATGGAACCCAAGAGACCCAGTACTTC
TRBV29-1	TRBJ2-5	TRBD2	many	CSVRRGETQYF	TGCAGCGTGCGGCGGGGGGAGACCCAGTACTTC
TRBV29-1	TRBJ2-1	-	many	CSVVGTPSSYNEQFF	TGCAGCGTGGTCGGGACTCCGAGCTCCTACAATGAGCAGTTCTTC
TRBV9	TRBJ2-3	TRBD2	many	CASSPRTSGLDTQYF	TGTGCCAGCAGCCCCCGGACTAGCGGGTTGGATACGCAGTATTTT
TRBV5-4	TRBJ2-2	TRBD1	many	CASSEQGTAGELFF	TGTGCCAGCAGCGAACAGGGGACGGCCGGGGAGCTGTTTTTT
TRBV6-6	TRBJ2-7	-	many	CASSPGSSADEQYF	TGTGCCAGCAGTCCGGGGAGCTCCGCAGACGAGCAGTACTTC
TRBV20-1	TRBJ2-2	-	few	CSASRPNTGELFF	TGCAGTGCTAGTCGGCCGAACACCGGGGAGCTGTTTTTT
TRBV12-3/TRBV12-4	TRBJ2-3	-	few	CASSLLFRTQYF	TGTGCCAGCAGTTTACTGTTTCGAACGCAGTATTTT